The 16 T cell receptor beta chains below come from one sample, sequenced in a study of blood T cell repertoires in COVID-19. Method: immunoSEQ multiplex PCR; TCRdb's copy keeps in-frame clones and lacks some. Of some 400,000 clones listed, approximately 87% were seen once; the top ten hold 2.3%. The sequenced material came from peripheral blood. The source of these receptors is a woman aged 55-75 years with COVID-19, enrolled during active disease.

This chain joins TRBV30 and TRBJ1-6, with a weak D call TRBD1 (5 bases). This CDR3 comprises 14 residues. The V and J ends lost 7 bases and 9 bases respectively, with 19 bases between them. Germline loops: CDR1 GTSNPN, CDR2 SVGIG (reference sequence). This CDR3 reads CASESRRRGSPLHF. The CDR3 DNA follows: TGTGCCTCGGAGTCGCGACGGAGGGGTTCACCCCTCCACTTT.

Only one count was recorded for this clone. This chain connects TRBV11-2 to TRBJ1-3; no definite D call. V was cut by 0 bases and J by 1 base, with 10 bases left in between. Looked up from germline, CDR1 is SGHAT and CDR2 is FQNNGV. The CDR3 runs 16 residues. CDR3: CASSLDFPVSGNTIYF. The DNA for the CDR3 is TGTGCCAGCAGCTTAGATTTCCCTGTTTCTGGAAACACCATATATTTT.

The chain has TRBV7-2 and TRBJ2-1; 7 nucleotides agree with TRBD1. CDR1 and CDR2 (germline): SGHTA, FQGNSA. The J segment lost 7 bases and the V segment lost 0 bases, leaving 9 bases of the junction unmatched. This CDR3 spans 16 amino acids. CDR3 residues: CASSLAATGWTNEQFF. Written as DNA, the CDR3 is TGTGCCAGCAGCTTAGCGGCGACAGGGTGGACGAATGAGCAGTTCTTC.

V and J are TRBV19 and TRBJ1-5; D remains ambiguous. The CDR3 contains 13 residues. CDR1 LNHDA and CDR2 SQIVND come from the germline V gene (reference sequence). Trimming pared 4 bases from V and 5 bases from J, leaving 9 bases between. The CDR3 spells CASSKLQDQPQHF. CDR3 nucleotides: TGTGCCAGTAGTAAGTTGCAGGATCAGCCCCAGCATTTT.

This clone showed up many times. This rearrangement joins TRBV5-4 to TRBJ1-2; D remains unclear. This CDR3 has 16 residues. V lost 6 bases to trimming and J lost 6 bases, with 24 bases between them. From germline, CDR1 is SGHNT and CDR2 YYREEE (reference sequence). CDR3 nucleotides: TGTGCCAGCACCCTTTCGGAGGCGCCAAACTACCATGGCTACACCTTC. As protein: CASTLSEAPNYHGYTF.

The V gene is TRBV20-1, the J gene TRBJ2-1, with 8 bases that match TRBD2. Trimming took 3 bases from V and 8 from J; bases not matched to a gene: 9. Germline CDR1 is DFQATT and CDR2 is SNEGSKA (reference sequence). The CDR3 spans 14 residues. CDR3 region: CSASSGLAGDEQFF. CDR3 sequence (DNA): TGCAGTGCTAGTAGCGGACTAGCAGGAGATGAGCAGTTCTTC.

The genes are TRBV5-4 and TRBJ2-3; TRBD2 matches at 9 bases. This CDR3 comprises 15 residues. The V segment lost 0 bases and the J segment 6 bases; nucleotides outside the gene matches: 5. In germline, CDR1 is SGHNT, CDR2 YYREEE (reference sequence). The CDR3 spells CASSLEAGGKDTQYF. The CDR3 DNA follows: TGTGCCAGCAGCTTGGAAGCGGGGGGCAAGGATACGCAGTATTTT.

There are a few counts of this clone. CDR3 residues: CASSRGQVNEQYF. CDR3 nucleotide sequence: TGTGCCAGCAGCCGAGGACAGGTCAACGAGCAGTACTTC. The genes are TRBV7-9 and TRBJ2-7; 7 positions agree with TRBD1. V lost 5 bases to trimming and J lost 5 bases; unmatched junction nucleotides: 6. The germline V gene has CDR1 SEHNR and CDR2 FQNEAQ (reference sequence). The length of the CDR3 is 13 residues.

V and J are TRBV19 and TRBJ1-4, with 9 bases aligning to TRBD1. CDR3 length equals 16 residues. The germline V gene encodes CDR1 LNHDA and CDR2 SQIVND (reference sequence). V trimming: 5 bases; J trimming: 5 bases; junction bases outside the gene matches: 9. CDR3 region: CASSAGTGIGNEKLFF. For the CDR3, the DNA is TGTGCCAGTAGTGCCGGGACAGGGATCGGGAATGAAAAACTGTTTTTT.

CDR3: CATSRDAGGPHEQYF. The DNA for the CDR3 is TGTGCCACCAGCAGAGATGCAGGGGGGCCCCACGAGCAGTACTTC. The chain joins TRBV15 to TRBJ2-7, with TRBD1 as a possible D gene (7 bases). Germline V gene lookup returns CDR1 LNHNV and CDR2 YYDKDF (reference sequence). Deletions cut 0 bases from V and 5 bases from J, with 14 bases between. The CDR3 has 15 residues.

CDR3 region: CASSLIPTGVGYTF. CDR3 nucleotides: TGTGCCAGCAGCTTAATACCGACAGGGGTCGGCTACACCTTC. This chain uses TRBV7-9 with TRBJ1-2; 8 bases map to TRBD1. CDR1 and CDR2 from the germline V gene are SEHNR and FQNEAQ (reference sequence). V was pared by 2 bases and J by 8 bases, with 7 bases of the junction left unmatched. The length of the CDR3 is 14 residues.

The chain employs TRBV27 and TRBJ2-1; D is ambiguous. The CDR3 is 12 residues long. The germline V gene encodes CDR1 MNHEY and CDR2 SMNVEV (reference sequence). The ends were cut back, 5 bases at V and 9 bases at J, with 11 bases in the middle. Here the CDR3 reads CASSPLDGEQFF. The DNA for the CDR3 is TGTGCCAGCAGTCCCCTAGACGGTGAGCAGTTCTTC.

V usage is TRBV3-1 (or the pseudogene TRBV3-2) and J usage is TRBJ2-1; 10 bases match TRBD2. Germline CDR1 is LGHDT and CDR2 is YNNKEL (reference sequence). The CDR3 is 16 residues long. Trimming took 0 bases from V and 8 from J; bases not matched to a gene: 7. The CDR3 DNA is TGTGCCAGCAGCCAAGATCGGCTAGCGGGGGAGGATGAGCAGTTCTTC. Its translation: CASSQDRLAGEDEQFF.

The V call is TRBV10-1, the J call TRBJ2-3, with 10 positions matching TRBD2. Trimming cost V 7 bases and J 3 bases; bases outside gene matches: 1. This CDR3 has 13 amino acids. Germline loops: CDR1 WNHNN, CDR2 SYGVQD (reference sequence). CDR3 region: CASTSGGTDTQYF. Written as DNA, the CDR3 is TGCGCCAGCACTAGCGGGGGAACAGATACGCAGTATTTT.

The CDR3, as DNA: TGTGCCAGTAGTCTAAACGGACAGTACGGCTACACCTTC. Amino acid sequence: CASSLNGQYGYTF. The chain links TRBV19 to TRBJ1-2; TRBD1 might be the D (6 bases). V lost 5 bases and J lost 8, with 15 bases in between. The length of the CDR3 is 13 residues. Per the germline V gene, CDR1 is LNHDA and CDR2 is SQIVND (reference sequence).

The chain has TRBV27 and TRBJ1-2; TRBD1 aligns across 9 bases. The CDR3 is made up of 13 amino acids. Germline V gene sequence: CDR1 MNHEY, CDR2 SMNVEV (reference sequence). V gave up 8 bases and J gave up 6 bases; unmatched junction bases: 7. The DNA of the CDR3 is TGTGCCAGCGGACAGGGGCGGGCGGATGGCTACACCTTC. Protein product: CASGQGRADGYTF.